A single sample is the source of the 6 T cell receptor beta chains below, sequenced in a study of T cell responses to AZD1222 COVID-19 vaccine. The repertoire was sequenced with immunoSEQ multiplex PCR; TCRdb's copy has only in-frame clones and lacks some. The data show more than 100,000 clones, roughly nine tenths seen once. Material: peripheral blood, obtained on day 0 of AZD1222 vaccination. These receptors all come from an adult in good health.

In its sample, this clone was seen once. The CDR3: CASSQDPGSEAFF. In DNA, the CDR3 is TGTGCCAGCAGCCAAGACCCAGGGTCGGAAGCTTTCTTT. This chain links TRBV3-1 (or the pseudogene TRBV3-2) with TRBJ1-1, with D possibly TRBD1 on 5 matching bases. Germline CDR1 reads LGHDT; CDR2 reads YNNKEL (reference sequence). V was clipped by 0 bases and J by 8 bases, with 10 bases between them. This CDR3 is 13 amino acids long.

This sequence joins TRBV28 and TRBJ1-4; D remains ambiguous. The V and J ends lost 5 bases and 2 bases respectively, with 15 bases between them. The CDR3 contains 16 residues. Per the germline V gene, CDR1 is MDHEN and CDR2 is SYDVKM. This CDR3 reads CASSRGGLGTNEKLFF. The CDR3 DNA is TGTGCCAGCAGTCGCGGAGGCCTTGGGACTAATGAAAAACTGTTTTTT.

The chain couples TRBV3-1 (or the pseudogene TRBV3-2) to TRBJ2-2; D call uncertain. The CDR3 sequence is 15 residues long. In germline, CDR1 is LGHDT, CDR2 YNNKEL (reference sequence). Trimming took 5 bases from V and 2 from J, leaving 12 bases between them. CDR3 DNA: TGTGCCAGCAGCTTCGATCGGCTAAACACCGGGGAGCTGTTTTTT. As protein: CASSFDRLNTGELFF.

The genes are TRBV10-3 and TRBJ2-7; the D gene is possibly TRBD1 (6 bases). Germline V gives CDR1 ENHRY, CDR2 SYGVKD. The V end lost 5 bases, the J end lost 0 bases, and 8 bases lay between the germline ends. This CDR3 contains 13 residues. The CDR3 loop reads CAISWDTSYEQYF. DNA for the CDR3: TGTGCCATCAGTTGGGACACCTCCTACGAGCAGTACTTC.

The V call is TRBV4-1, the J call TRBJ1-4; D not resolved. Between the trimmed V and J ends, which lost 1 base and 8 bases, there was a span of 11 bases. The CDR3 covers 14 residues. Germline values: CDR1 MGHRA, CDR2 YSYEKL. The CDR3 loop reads CASSQASDWEKLFF. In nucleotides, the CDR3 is TGCGCCAGCAGCCAAGCTTCCGATTGGGAAAAACTGTTTTTT.

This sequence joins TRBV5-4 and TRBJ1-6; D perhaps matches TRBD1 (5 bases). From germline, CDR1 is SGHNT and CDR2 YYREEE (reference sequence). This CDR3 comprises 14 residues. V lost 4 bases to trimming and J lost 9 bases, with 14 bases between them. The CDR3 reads CASSPPGTSSPLHF. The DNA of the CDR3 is TGTGCCAGCAGCCCGCCCGGGACGAGTTCACCCCTCCACTTT.